There are a few counts of the clone carrying this TCR beta chain. These data originate in a study of T cells in Graves' hyperthyroidism and ophthalmopathy. RNA transcripts were the template for amplifying TCR beta CDR3 regions. In the first-round RT-PCR of the TCR CDR3, the HTBI primer set was used. TCRdb redid the calling of the multiplex PCR reads with MiXCR, one entry per CDR3 protein. The data contain about 740,000 distinct CDR3 sequences, around 15% of them seen just once; the ten biggest clones take up around 9.6%. The specimen sequenced was blood. The sequence was collected from a woman between 18 and 29 years old with Graves' hyperthyroidism.

CDR3 nucleotides: TGTGCCACCAGTGTGAATACGGGACTAGCGGGGGACAATGAGCAGTTCTTC. Protein sequence: CATSVNTGLAGDNEQFF. This chain connects TRBV24-1 to TRBJ2-1; 14 bases fit TRBD2. The CDR3 loop spans 17 amino acids. After removal of 5 bases from V and 5 bases from J, the junction contained 7 bases not matched to a gene. CDR1 is KGHDR and CDR2 is SFDVKD in the germline V gene.